These 8 T cell receptor beta chains were sequenced from one sample in a study of technical replicates of blood from a handful of donors. Profiled with immunoSEQ multiplex PCR; TCRdb holds only in-frame clones, not every one. The table has tens of thousands of clones, roughly 90% seen once. Material: PBMCs. Every receptor here comes from a human donor in good health. Some clones in this sample may be carry-over from other donors' samples.

The count of this clone is one. The chain carries TRBV9 and TRBJ2-3, with TRBD2 identical over 9 bases. The CDR3 is made up of 17 amino acids. From germline, CDR1 is SGDLS and CDR2 YYNGEE. With V trimmed by 3 bases and J by 5 bases, 13 bases remained unmatched. CDR3 loop: CASSAHEGLARGDTQYF. CDR3 nucleotide sequence: TGTGCCAGCAGCGCCCATGAGGGACTAGCAAGGGGAGATACGCAGTATTTT.

This chain connects TRBV7-9 to TRBJ1-1; 10 bases align to TRBD1. The V gene's germline CDR1 is SEHNR and CDR2 FQNEAQ (reference sequence). The CDR3 is 13 amino acids. Trimming took 4 bases from V and 8 from J; bases not matched to a gene: 4. The CDR3 protein is CASSWTGGSEAFF. The DNA of the CDR3 is TGTGCCAGCAGCTGGACAGGGGGATCCGAAGCTTTCTTT.

The V and J genes are TRBV15 and TRBJ1-4, with D uncertain. Germline lookup yields CDR1 LNHNV and CDR2 YYDKDF (reference sequence). Trimming took 3 bases from V and 8 from J, leaving 19 bases between them. CDR3 length equals 16 residues. The CDR3 is CATSRLSWGGFEKLFF. CDR3 nucleotide sequence: TGTGCCACCAGCAGGCTCAGCTGGGGAGGGTTCGAAAAACTGTTTTTT. Together with reference TRBV15 and TRBJ1-4, the CDR3 gives the full variable domain: DAMVIQNPRYQVTQFGKPVTLSCSQTLNHNVMYWYQQKSSQAPKLLFHYYDKDFNNEADTPDNFQSRRPNTSFCFLDIRSPGLGDTAMYLCATSRLSWGGFEKLFFGSGTQLSVL.

Concerning this clone: An end of the junction does not agree with germline; a read error may underlie this. Other DNA sequences of this sample code for an identical CDR3. V and J are TRBV4-2 and TRBJ2-7; D is uncertain. CDR3 size: 13 residues. Germline V gives CDR1 LGHNA, CDR2 YNFKEQ. CDR3 region: CASSQDGNYEQYF. In nucleotides, the CDR3 is TGTGCCAGTAGCCAAGATGGCAACTACGAGCAGTACTTC.

This clone was observed once. The V call is TRBV19, the J call TRBJ2-5; 11 bases agree with TRBD2. Germline V gives CDR1 LNHDA, CDR2 SQIVND (reference sequence). V shed 6 bases, J shed 6 bases, and the junction held 12 bases outside the gene matches. This CDR3 region has 16 residues. The CDR3: CASRGTLAGGYQTQYF. The CDR3, as DNA: TGTGCCAGTAGGGGGACTCTAGCGGGAGGTTATCAGACCCAGTACTTC.

This clone appeared once. The CDR3 loop is CASSPGGVRADTQYF. The CDR3 DNA is TGCGCCAGCAGCCCGGGGGGGGTAAGGGCAGATACGCAGTATTTT. The chain joins TRBV5-1 to TRBJ2-3; TRBD2 agrees at 8 bases. V shed 4 bases and J 4 bases; nucleotides not matched to a gene: 8. The germline CDR1 and CDR2 sequences are SGHRS and YFSETQ. The CDR3 spans 15 residues.

This chain connects TRBV7-9 to TRBJ2-1; 10 nucleotides align to TRBD2. V shed 5 bases and J 1 base; nucleotides not matched to a gene: 14. CDR3 length equals 19 residues. CDR1 SEHNR and CDR2 FQNEAQ come from the germline V gene (reference sequence). In nucleotides, the CDR3 is TGTGCCAGCAGCGTCACTAGCGGGGTTGGCAAGGGTTCCTACAATGAGCAGTTCTTC. Protein sequence: CASSVTSGVGKGSYNEQFF.

The DNA of the CDR3 is TGTGCCAGCAGCTTGGGACTAGCCGGGGAGCTGTTTTTT. Its protein is CASSLGLAGELFF. The chain employs TRBV5-6 and TRBJ2-2; D is perhaps TRBD2 (6 bases). The V end was cut by 0 bases, the J end by 6 bases, with 6 bases between. The CDR3 has 13 residues. Per the germline V gene, CDR1 is SGHDT and CDR2 is YYEEEE.